A selection of T cell receptor beta chains follows, all from one sample in a study of CD8+ T cells in alopecia areata. TCRdb's copy holds only in-frame clones and misses some; the assay was immunoSEQ multiplex PCR. The sample contains 130,000 or so clones, about 50% of which appear only once. The specimen sequenced was NKG2D-low CD8+ T cells sorted from blood. These receptor sequences come from a human donor with alopecia areata. Each CDR3 is given with its conserved first and last residue. The order of the fields is J gene, clone size, V gene, D gene, CDR3 protein, CDR3 DNA. D genes are given only for firm matches. A row's size may be missing; if present it is once, few, many or a size class.

TRBJ2-1 | once | TRBV7-2 | . | CASSWAGAADEQFF | TGTGCCAGCAGTTGGGCGGGGGCCGCCGATGAGCAGTTCTTC
TRBJ2-7 | . | TRBV6-5 | . | CASSQEGKYEQYF | TGTGCCAGCAGCCAGGAGGGCAAGTATGAGCAGTACTTC
TRBJ2-7 | . | TRBV27 | . | CASSLGAASYEQYF | TGTGCCAGCAGTTTAGGGGCAGCCTCCTACGAGCAGTACTTC
TRBJ2-5 | . | TRBV5-1 | . | CASSLGLGLTGETQYF | TGCGCCAGCAGCCTCGGACTGGGTTTGACGGGGGAGACCCAGTACTTC
TRBJ1-6 | . | TRBV29-1 | . | CSVEWGEGLHF | TGCAGCGTTGAATGGGGGGAAGGCCTCCACTTT
TRBJ2-7 | few | TRBV29-1 | TRBD1 | CSVEGQGPSYEQYF | TGCAGCGTCGAAGGACAGGGGCCTTCCTACGAGCAGTACTTC
TRBJ2-5 | few | TRBV29-1 | . | CSVHPAGETQYF | TGCAGCGTTCACCCCGCGGGGGAGACCCAGTACTTC
TRBJ2-3 | . | TRBV29-1 | . | CSVEDPRAQYF | TGCAGCGTTGAAGATCCCAGAGCGCAGTATTTT
TRBJ1-5 | . | TRBV2 | . | CASGNPTVRNQPQHF | TGTGCCAGCGGCAATCCCACGGTGCGCAATCAGCCCCAGCATTTT
TRBJ2-1 | few | TRBV9 | . | CASSGADYNEQFF | TGTGCCAGCAGCGGGGCGGACTACAATGAGCAGTTCTTC
TRBJ2-7 | . | TRBV2 | TRBD1 | CASPDRETSEQYF | TGTGCCAGCCCCGACAGGGAAACTAGCGAGCAGTACTTC
TRBJ2-7 | . | TRBV27 | TRBD2 | CASRIAGGEQYF | TGTGCCAGCAGAATAGCGGGTGGCGAGCAGTACTTC
TRBJ1-2 | . | TRBV15 | . | CATSILLGRGDGYTF | TGTGCCACCAGCATCCTCCTCGGCAGGGGAGATGGCTACACCTTC
TRBJ2-1 | . | TRBV9 | . | CASSVAGVHNEQFF | TGTGCCAGCAGCGTAGCGGGAGTACACAATGAGCAGTTCTTC
TRBJ1-4 | . | TRBV9 | . | CASSVGGRLSEKLFF | TGTGCCAGCAGCGTAGGCGGGAGACTCTCCGAAAAACTGTTTTTT
TRBJ1-1 | . | TRBV7-9 | . | CASSFFEVAEAFF | TGTGCCAGCAGCTTTTTTGAGGTGGCCGAAGCTTTCTTT
TRBJ1-5 | . | TRBV5-6 | TRBD1 | CASSRFRGEDQPQHF | TGTGCCAGCAGCCGATTCAGGGGGGAAGATCAGCCCCAGCATTTT
TRBJ2-1 | . | TRBV30 | . | CAWVVSGHNEQFF | TGTGCCTGGGTCGTATCGGGACACAATGAGCAGTTCTTC
TRBJ1-3 | . | TRBV5-1 | . | CASSFGNTIYF | TGCGCCAGCAGCTTCGGAAACACCATATATTTT
TRBJ2-1 | few | TRBV29-1 | TRBD1 | CSVERGRSEQFF | TGCAGCGTTGAAAGGGGGCGATCCGAGCAGTTCTTC
TRBJ2-3 | . | TRBV9 | . | CASSADYTDTQYF | TGTGCCAGCAGCGCCGACTACACAGATACGCAGTATTTT
TRBJ2-1 | . | TRBV2 | . | CASTGPWGYNEQFF | TGTGCCAGCACGGGGCCCTGGGGTTACAATGAGCAGTTCTTC
TRBJ2-5 | . | TRBV14 | TRBD1 | CASSKQGGETQYF | TGTGCCAGCAGCAAACAGGGGGGAGAGACCCAGTACTTC
TRBJ2-1 | . | TRBV7-2 | . | CASRPGDEQFF | TGTGCCAGCAGACCCGGCGATGAGCAGTTCTTC
TRBJ2-7 | . | TRBV11-2 | . | CASSLGDDEQYF | TGTGCCAGCAGCTTAGGGGACGACGAGCAGTACTTC
TRBJ2-2 | . | TRBV7-8 | TRBD1 | CASSSRQGDTGELFF | TGTGCCAGCAGCTCCCGACAGGGTGACACCGGGGAGCTGTTTTTT
TRBJ2-7 | . | TRBV29-1 | TRBD1 | CSVRTGSYEQYF | TGCAGCGTAAGGACAGGGTCCTACGAGCAGTACTTC
TRBJ2-4 | . | TRBV27 | . | CASSLESRGNIQYF | TGTGCCAGCAGTTTAGAATCCAGGGGAAACATTCAGTACTTC
TRBJ2-7 | few | TRBV28 | . | CASMLRGVYEQYF | TGTGCCAGCATGCTCAGGGGGGTCTACGAGCAGTACTTC
TRBJ2-7 | . | TRBV29-1 | TRBD2 | CSVGEGLGEQYF | TGCAGCGTTGGGGAGGGGCTGGGCGAGCAGTACTTC
TRBJ1-6 | . | TRBV2 | . | CASSGSDLNSPLHF | TGTGCCAGCAGTGGATCAGATCTCAATTCACCCCTCCACTTT
TRBJ2-7 | . | TRBV6-6 | . | CASSYGQHEQYF | TGTGCCAGCAGTTATGGACAACACGAGCAGTACTTC
TRBJ2-7 | . | TRBV13 | . | CASSHSQGSYEQYF | TGTGCCAGCAGCCACAGCCAGGGCTCCTACGAGCAGTACTTC
TRBJ2-1 | . | TRBV9 | . | CASSSRVAHEQFF | TGTGCCAGCAGCTCCCGAGTCGCCCATGAGCAGTTCTTC
TRBJ2-3 | few | TRBV27 | . | CASSPGAFTDTQYF | TGTGCCAGCAGCCCCGGGGCGTTCACAGATACGCAGTATTTT
TRBJ2-7 | few | TRBV29-1 | TRBD1 | CSACDRAHEQYF | TGCAGCGCCTGTGACAGGGCACACGAGCAGTACTTC
TRBJ2-3 | . | TRBV6-6 | . | CASSYSDDREDTQYF | TGTGCCAGCAGTTACTCTGACGACCGGGAGGATACGCAGTATTTT
TRBJ2-6 | few | TRBV15 | TRBD2 | CATSRGEGSGANVLTF | TGTGCCACCAGCAGAGGGGAGGGGTCTGGGGCCAACGTCCTGACTTTC
TRBJ2-1 | . | TRBV27 | . | CASRHSEQFF | TGTGCCAGCAGACACAGTGAGCAGTTCTTC
TRBJ2-5 | . | TRBV11-2 | . | CASSFGRGREETQYF | TGTGCCAGCAGCTTTGGTCGGGGGCGCGAAGAGACCCAGTACTTC
TRBJ2-5 | few | TRBV29-1 | . | CSVEDPQAGTQYF | TGCAGCGTTGAAGATCCCCAGGCGGGGACCCAGTACTTC
TRBJ1-1 | . | TRBV30 | . | CAWSRVNTEAFF | TGTGCCTGGAGTAGAGTGAACACTGAAGCTTTCTTT
TRBJ2-1 | few | TRBV12-5 | . | CASGLVQGDYNEQFF | TGTGCTAGTGGTTTGGTACAGGGAGATTACAATGAGCAGTTCTTC
TRBJ2-7 | few | TRBV29-1 | TRBD2 | CSAGEGLPYEQYF | TGCAGCGCCGGGGAGGGGCTTCCGTACGAGCAGTACTTC
TRBJ2-3 | . | TRBV5-1 | TRBD1 | CASSLAAGGPDTQYF | TGCGCCAGCAGCTTGGCGGCAGGGGGCCCAGATACGCAGTATTTT